The T cell receptor (beta chain) under discussion was sequenced for a study of vaccination and CD4 T cells after COVID-19 (dated by TCRdb to about 2022). A note on the overall study: Convalescent patients had a positive SARS-CoV-2 result on nasal swab PCR, and of these patients, several had mild disease and one had severe disease. As controls, cultures received a CEFX viral epitope pool (the positive control), an HIV-1 Nef peptide pool (the negative control), or no peptide at all. Post-COVID blood samples were collected from convalescent patients a median of around 100 days after diagnosis, with a range of roughly 30 to 170 days. The cultures were stimulated with overlapping spike peptide pools from SARS-CoV-2 and from the common cold coronaviruses HCoV-NL63, HCoV-OC43 and HCoV-229E. Participants received two doses of either the Pfizer-BioNTech BNT162b2 vaccine (n=8) or the Moderna mRNA-1273 vaccine (n=2). In over 8 COVID-19 convalescent patients and several infection-naive healthy vaccine recipients, the spike-specific CD4+ TCR repertoire before mRNA vaccination was compared with the repertoire after mRNA vaccination. Post-vaccine blood samples were obtained a median of about 70 days after the second vaccine dose, with a range of about 13 to 250 days. The convalescent cohort comprised six males and four females, including two Hispanic individuals, seven Caucasians, two Asians and one multiracial person.

The CDR3 covers 12 residues, taking in both the cysteine and the phenylalanine. Here the CDR3 DNA is all that survives: 36 bases in frame from base 1. Trimming at the junction amounts to 6 bases on V and 8 bases on J, and the germline ends lie 13 bases apart. CDR1 and CDR2 are read off the germline V gene as MNHNS and SASEGT. In regard to this clonotype: Which antigen it targets is not known. Base qualities are missing; no much larger clone stands one base away.

The treatment or condition label, as the study defines it: approximately 11-day PBMC culture with coronavirus spike peptide pools or control peptides (ViraFEST assay). To expand antigen-specific T cells with peptide pools and then pick out the expanded clonotypes through TCR sequencing, the study relied on the ViraFEST assay. The convalescent patients' positive SARS-CoV-2 PCR tests were from March to December 2020, which was before the Alpha, Beta and Delta variants emerged in the United States. Each well held millions of PBMCs cultured with approximately 9.1 ug/ml peptide pools in IMDM containing 5% human AB serum and roughly 9 IU/ml IL-2. Half of the culture medium was replaced with fresh IL-2-containing medium on days 3 and 7. After 10 days of culture, CD4+ T cells were isolated by negative selection using the EasySep CD4+ T cell isolation kit. Ficoll-Paque Plus gradient centrifugation was used to isolate PBMCs from whole blood, and the isolated PBMCs were then either used fresh or cryopreserved at -140C. Each culture condition was generally run in triplicate wells.

The research as a whole found: Of the vaccine-specific clones found in convalescent patients, nearly all (304 of 307) were mono-reactive for SARS-CoV-2 spike instead of being cross-reactive with common cold coronaviruses. The median number of SARS-CoV-2-reactive clonotypes rose from 20 to 25 after infection to 38 after vaccination, but the change was not significant. In convalescent patients, a median approximately 83% of post-vaccine SARS-CoV-2-reactive clones were detected only after vaccination, and vaccine-specific priming was suggested by this finding. The number of convalescent patients in the study was relatively small, and the study did not examine early timepoints following natural infection.

Library prep was done by PCR. DNA from cultured CD4+ T cells was subjected to TCR sequencing with the Oncomine TCR Beta short-read assay at the Johns Hopkins FTIC core. The QIAamp micro DNA kit was used to extract genomic DNA from the cultured CD4+ T cells. Oncomine TCR Beta libraries from cultured CD4+ T cells were pooled with unique dual indexes and sequenced on an Illumina iSeq 100. Concerning the study's data processing: Non-productive sequences were removed, and CDR3s that did not start with C, did not end with F or W, or were shorter than 7 amino acids were discarded. Antigen-specific clonotypes were identified with the MANAFEST web application by comparing peptide-stimulated wells with reference and other culture wells. Positive clones required FDR below 0.05, an odds ratio above 5, and productive frequency above 0.1% in at least two of three replicate wells. A clonotype was classed as cross-reactive if the clonotype showed significant expansion both in SARS-CoV-2 spike wells and in at least one common cold coronavirus spike condition. CDR3 homology was assessed with Levenshtein distances (stringdist) and unrooted phylogenetic trees (ape) in R version 3.6.1. TCRdb reprocessing: public reads trimmed at Q25 with fastp, clones called with MiXCR, in-frame beta chains kept. Each entry is one CDR3 protein sequence, shown with its most common DNA and genes. TCRdb's processing, not the authors' own work, is the source of the V and J calls. This sample is represented by about 14,000 distinct CDR3 sequences; about 29% of them were singletons. The ten largest clonotypes hold about 20% of the sample.

The sequence joins TRBV6-1 to TRBJ1-2; no D segment can be confidently identified. The sequence was collected from a human donor with COVID-19. Sample: cultured CD4+ T cells from blood. The bases read TGTGCCAGCAGCTCCTCAATGAGGGGCTACACCTTC. Translated, it gives CASSSSMRGYTF.